These T cell receptor beta chains were read from a single sample in a study of T-cell reconstitution after alpha-beta-depleted transplantation in children. TCRdb re-called the PCR reads with MiXCR, one entry per CDR3 protein. The sample includes over 550,000 distinct CDR3 sequences, under 12% of them seen just once. The sample consisted of PBMCs from the stem cell graft donor, taken from the stem cell graft. These receptors all stem from a human donor who donated a stem cell graft to a child with acute myeloid leukemia. Each CDR3 is given with its conserved first and last residue. The D gene is left open where the match is weak. Rows may omit the clone size; those that give it use once, few, many or a size class.

j_call | cdr3_length | clone_size | v_call | d_call | cdr3_aa
TRBJ1-4 | 14 | NA | TRBV20-1 | TRBD1 | CSANSGGPAEKLFF
TRBJ1-4 | 14 | few | TRBV10-3 | NA | CATRPGTANEKLFF
TRBJ2-7 | 14 | few | TRBV20-1 | NA | CSARDSKRTWEQYF
TRBJ1-6 | 14 | NA | TRBV10-2 | NA | CASSEWQARSPLHF
TRBJ2-2 | 17 | many | TRBV9 | TRBD2 | CASSVSAGGANTGELFF
TRBJ2-1 | 12 | many | TRBV9 | NA | CASSADYNEQFF
TRBJ2-7 | 15 | few | TRBV4-2 | NA | CASSQVGDPTYEQYF
TRBJ2-6 | 13 | NA | TRBV12-3/TRBV12-4 | NA | CASSQAGANVLTF
TRBJ2-7 | 13 | few | TRBV6-2/TRBV6-3 | TRBD2 | CASILAGTYEQYF
TRBJ2-7 | 14 | many | TRBV20-1 | NA | CSARDWRGDYEQYF
TRBJ1-2 | 14 | few | TRBV29-1 | TRBD1 | CSAAGQGASYGYTF
TRBJ2-7 | 14 | many | TRBV11-2 | NA | CASSSPDKSHEQYF
TRBJ2-3 | 14 | many | TRBV5-1 | NA | CASSLLSDTDTQYF
TRBJ2-3 | 14 | NA | TRBV5-4 | NA | CASSLAGTLDTQYF
TRBJ2-7 | 15 | many | TRBV27 | NA | CASSRAGGPRYEQYF
TRBJ2-1 | 15 | many | TRBV7-3 | NA | CASSLSPATYNEQFF
TRBJ2-5 | 11 | few | TRBV11-2 | NA | CASSSFRSQYF
TRBJ2-3 | 16 | NA | TRBV4-2 | NA | CASSQGPPGSTDTQYF